These T cell receptor beta chains were read from a single sample in a study of beta chain features in type 1 diabetes. Libraries were prepared by immunoSEQ multiplex PCR; TCRdb keeps only in-frame clonotypes and omits some of them. The sample holds under 70,000 clones, just under 65% seen once. The sample comprised stem cell memory CD4+ T cells from blood. These receptors all come from a woman in her 30s with type 1 diabetes. Both conserved end residues are part of each CDR3. Fields, in order: clone size, CDR3 length, J gene, D gene, V gene, CDR3 DNA, CDR3 protein. D genes are given only for firm matches. Size tells how often a clone was seen (once, few, many) or the class of an expanded clone, and some rows leave it out.

>few|14|TRBJ2-5|.|TRBV30
TGTGCCTGGAGTGTACCCAGGTTCCAAGAGACCCAGTACTTC
CAWSVPRFQETQYF
>.|14|TRBJ2-1|.|TRBV5-1
TGCGCCAGCAGCTTGGAACCCAACAACAATGAGCAGTTCTTC
CASSLEPNNNEQFF
>.|11|TRBJ1-2|.|TRBV19
TGTGCCAGTAGTTTCGACGGGGGCTACACCTTC
CASSFDGGYTF
>.|13|TRBJ2-5|.|TRBV11-2
TGTGCCAGCAGCTTACAGGGTAAAGAGACCCAGTACTTC
CASSLQGKETQYF
>.|16|TRBJ2-3|TRBD1|TRBV7-9
TGTGCCAGCAGTCCACGGACAGGCCGGAGGACAGATACGCAGTATTTT
CASSPRTGRRTDTQYF
>.|14|TRBJ2-1|TRBD2|TRBV27
TGTGCCAGCAGTTGGGCTAGCGGGAGGGATGAGCAGTTCTTC
CASSWASGRDEQFF
>few|15|TRBJ1-2|TRBD1|TRBV9
TGTGCCAGCAGCGAGTGGACAGGGGCCGTCTATGGCTACACCTTC
CASSEWTGAVYGYTF
>.|15|TRBJ2-7|.|TRBV4-2
TGTGCCAGCAGCCAAGGAACAGGGAGATCCTACGAGCAGTACTTC
CASSQGTGRSYEQYF
>.|12|TRBJ2-5|.|TRBV10-3
TGTGCCATCAGTGAGTCTGAGGAGACCCAGTACTTC
CAISESEETQYF
>.|15|TRBJ2-7|TRBD2|TRBV11-2
TGTGCCAGCAGCCCCTTTGGACTAGCGGCCTACGAGCAGTACTTC
CASSPFGLAAYEQYF
>.|14|TRBJ1-2|.|TRBV27
TGTGCCAGCAGTTCGCAGGGTTATTACTATGGCTACACCTTC
CASSSQGYYYGYTF
>.|14|TRBJ2-7|TRBD2|TRBV10-1
TGCGCCAGCAGTGAAAGCGGGAGGTCCTACGAGCAGTACTTC
CASSESGRSYEQYF
>.|14|TRBJ2-3|.|TRBV7-7
TGTGCTAGCAGCTTAGACGGGAGCGCAGATACGCAGTATTTT
CASSLDGSADTQYF
>.|16|TRBJ1-1|TRBD1|TRBV29-1
TGCAGCGTTGATCCTTTCCGGGACAGGAGGAACACTGAAGCTTTCTTT
CSVDPFRDRRNTEAFF
>.|15|TRBJ2-4|TRBD2|TRBV2
TGTGCCAGCAGGGCCCTAGCGGGAGCGAGGAACATTCAGTACTTC
CASRALAGARNIQYF
>.|15|TRBJ2-1|TRBD2|TRBV4-1
TGCGCCAGCAGCCAAGAAGGGTCTAGCGGGCGTGAGCAGTTCTTC
CASSQEGSSGREQFF
>.|14|TRBJ1-5|.|TRBV28
TGTGCCAGCAGTTTCGGGGAACGAGGTCAGCCCCAGCATTTT
CASSFGERGQPQHF
>.|13|TRBJ1-2|.|TRBV7-8
TGTGCCAGCAGCCCCCGGGAGGGTGATGGCTACACCTTC
CASSPREGDGYTF
>.|12|TRBJ1-2|.|TRBV5-1
TGCGCCAGCAGCTTTAACAGCTATGGCTACACCTTC
CASSFNSYGYTF
>few|17|TRBJ1-1|.|TRBV29-1
TGCAGCGTTGCTCCCCAACGAACAGGCGGACTAAACACTGAAGCTTTCTTT
CSVAPQRTGGLNTEAFF
>.|14|TRBJ1-1|.|TRBV2
TGTGCCAGCAGTGCGGACAGATTGAACACTGAAGCTTTCTTT
CASSADRLNTEAFF
>.|17|TRBJ2-3|TRBD2|TRBV9
TGTGCCAGCAGCCCCCGGATACTAGCGGGAGGGCCGGGTACGCAGTATTTT
CASSPRILAGGPGTQYF
>.|13|TRBJ2-1|.|TRBV6-5
TGTGCCAGCACGAGGGCTACTGGGGATGAGCAGTTCTTC
CASTRATGDEQFF
>.|12|TRBJ2-3|TRBD2|TRBV29-1
TGCAGCGTGGAGCGGGACACAGATACGCAGTATTTT
CSVERDTDTQYF
>.|17|TRBJ2-2|TRBD2|TRBV7-2
TGTGCCAGCAGTAGACTAGCGGGAGCGCGGCACACCGGGGAGCTGTTTTTT
CASSRLAGARHTGELFF
>few|14|TRBJ2-2|.|TRBV29-1
TGCAGCGTTGATCCGCGTTGGAACACCGGGGAGCTGTTTTTT
CSVDPRWNTGELFF
>.|17|TRBJ2-3|.|TRBV21-1
TGTGCCAGCAGCCCCCGGACTAGCGCCTCATTTTCAGATACGCAGTATTTT
CASSPRTSASFSDTQYF
>few|17|TRBJ2-6|.|TRBV10-3
TGTGCCACCGGGGAGAACAGGGGAGGTTCTGGGGCCAACGTCCTGACTTTC
CATGENRGGSGANVLTF
>.|11|TRBJ1-4|.|TRBV25-1
TGTGCCAGCAGTGTAAATGAAAAACTGTTTTTT
CASSVNEKLFF
>.|14|TRBJ1-4|TRBD1|TRBV7-6
TGTGCCAGCAGCTGGGGACAGGATAATGAAAAACTGTTTTTT
CASSWGQDNEKLFF
>few|13|TRBJ1-2|.|TRBV5-4
TGTGCCAGCAGCTTGTTCGGGTCCTATGGCTACACCTTC
CASSLFGSYGYTF
>.|14|TRBJ2-7|.|TRBV13
TGTGCCAGCAGCCTTAGCGGAGGGTCCTACGAGCAGTACTTC
CASSLSGGSYEQYF
>.|14|TRBJ2-1|TRBD2|TRBV2
TGTGCCAGCAGCGAAGGTGCGGGAGGGAATGAGCAGTTCTTC
CASSEGAGGNEQFF
>.|14|TRBJ1-3|TRBD1|TRBV7-9
TGTGCCAATGACAGGGGCTCATCTGGAAACACCATATATTTT
CANDRGSSGNTIYF
>few|13|TRBJ1-1|TRBD1|TRBV29-1
TGCAGCGCGACGGACAGGGCAAACACTGAAGCTTTCTTT
CSATDRANTEAFF
>.|15|TRBJ2-5|TRBD2|TRBV5-4
TGTGCCAGCACCTCCGGGACTAGCGGCCAAGAGACCCAGTACTTC
CASTSGTSGQETQYF
>.|14|TRBJ1-4|.|TRBV6-1
TGTGCCACCGTAGACAGAGCAACTAATGAAAAACTGTTTTTT
CATVDRATNEKLFF
>.|13|TRBJ1-1|.|TRBV9
TGTGCCAGCAACTTAGACGGGGACACTGAAGCTTTCTTT
CASNLDGDTEAFF
>.|16|TRBJ2-7|TRBD2|TRBV30
TGTGCCTGGACGACTAGCGGGCTGCCGGGGGGCTACGAGCAGTACTTC
CAWTTSGLPGGYEQYF
>.|15|TRBJ2-1|.|TRBV6-1
TGTGCCAGCAGACCGAGGGAGGAGACCTACAATGAGCAGTTCTTC
CASRPREETYNEQFF
>.|12|TRBJ2-3|.|TRBV29-1
TGCAGCGTTGTGAAGGAGACAGATACGCAGTATTTT
CSVVKETDTQYF
>few|12|TRBJ2-7|TRBD2|TRBV30
TGTGGACCATGGGAGGGCCGAGGCGAGCAGTACTTC
CGPWEGRGEQYF
>.|15|TRBJ1-5|.|TRBV19
TGTGCCAGTAGTATAATGGGGGCAGGCAATCAGCCCCAGCATTTT
CASSIMGAGNQPQHF
>few|14|TRBJ2-1|TRBD2|TRBV6-1
TGTGCCAGCAGGACCGGGACTAGCAGTCTGGAGCAGTTCTTC
CASRTGTSSLEQFF
>.|15|TRBJ1-1|.|TRBV28
TGTGCCAGCAGTTCAGACAGGTCGTTCTTCTCTGAAGCTTTCTTT
CASSSDRSFFSEAFF
>once|15|TRBJ2-1|TRBD2|TRBV14
TGTGCCAGCAGCCAAGGACTAGCGGGAGTAGCTGAGCAGTTCTTC
CASSQGLAGVAEQFF
>few|13|TRBJ1-1|.|TRBV2
TGTGCCAGCAGTATGGCTTGGAACACTGAAGCTTTCTTT
CASSMAWNTEAFF